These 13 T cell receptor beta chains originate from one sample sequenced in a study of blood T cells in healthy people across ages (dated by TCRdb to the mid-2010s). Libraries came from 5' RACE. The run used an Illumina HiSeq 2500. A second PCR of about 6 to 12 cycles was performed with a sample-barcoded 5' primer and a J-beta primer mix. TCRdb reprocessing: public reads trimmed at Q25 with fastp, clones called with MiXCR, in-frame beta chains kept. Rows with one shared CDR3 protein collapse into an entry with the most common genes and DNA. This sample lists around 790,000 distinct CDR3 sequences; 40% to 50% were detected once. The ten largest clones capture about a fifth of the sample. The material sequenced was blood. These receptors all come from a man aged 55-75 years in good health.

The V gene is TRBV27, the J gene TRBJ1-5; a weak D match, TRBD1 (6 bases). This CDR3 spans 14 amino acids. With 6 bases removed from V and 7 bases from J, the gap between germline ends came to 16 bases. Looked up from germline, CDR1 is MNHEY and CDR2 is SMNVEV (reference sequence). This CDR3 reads CASSRERGGQPQHF. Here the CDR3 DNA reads TGTGCCAGCAGCCGAGAAAGGGGGGGCCAGCCCCAGCATTTT.

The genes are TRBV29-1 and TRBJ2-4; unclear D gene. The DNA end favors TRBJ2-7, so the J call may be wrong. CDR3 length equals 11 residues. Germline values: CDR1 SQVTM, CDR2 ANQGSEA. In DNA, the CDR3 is TGCAGCGTTGATTTCCGATCCGAGCAGTACTTC. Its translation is CSVDFRSEQYF.

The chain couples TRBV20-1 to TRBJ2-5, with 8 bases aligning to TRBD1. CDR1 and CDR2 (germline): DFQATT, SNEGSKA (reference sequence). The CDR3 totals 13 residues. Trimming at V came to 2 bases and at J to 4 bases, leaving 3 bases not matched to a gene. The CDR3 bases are TGCAGTGCTAGATCCGGGACAGGAGAGACCCAGTACTTC. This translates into CSARSGTGETQYF.

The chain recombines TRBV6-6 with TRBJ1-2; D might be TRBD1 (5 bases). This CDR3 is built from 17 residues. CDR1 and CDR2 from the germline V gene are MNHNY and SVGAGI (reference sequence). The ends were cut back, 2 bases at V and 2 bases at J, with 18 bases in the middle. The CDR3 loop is CASSYAFYEQENYGYTF. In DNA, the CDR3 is TGTGCCAGCAGTTACGCGTTTTATGAACAGGAAAACTATGGCTACACCTTC.

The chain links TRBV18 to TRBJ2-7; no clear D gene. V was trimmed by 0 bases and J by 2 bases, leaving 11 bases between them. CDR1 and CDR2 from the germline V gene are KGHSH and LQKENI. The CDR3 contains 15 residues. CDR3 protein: CASSPPRARPYEQYF. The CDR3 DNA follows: TGTGCCAGCTCACCACCCCGGGCACGGCCCTACGAGCAGTACTTC.

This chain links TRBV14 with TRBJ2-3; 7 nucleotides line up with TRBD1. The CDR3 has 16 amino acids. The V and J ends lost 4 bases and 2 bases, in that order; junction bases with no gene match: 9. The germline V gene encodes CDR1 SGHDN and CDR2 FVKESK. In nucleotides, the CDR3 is TGTGCCAGCAGCCCCTACAGGGGATCAGCCACAGATACGCAGTATTTT. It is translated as CASSPYRGSATDTQYF.

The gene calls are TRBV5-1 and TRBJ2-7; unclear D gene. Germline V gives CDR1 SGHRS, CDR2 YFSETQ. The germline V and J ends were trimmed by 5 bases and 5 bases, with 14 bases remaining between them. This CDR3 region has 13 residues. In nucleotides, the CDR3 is TGCGCCAGCAGTCGGACCCGGGCAGACGAGCAGTACTTC. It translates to CASSRTRADEQYF.

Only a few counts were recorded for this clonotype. The CDR3 sequence is CASRRDRSSYNEQFF. The CDR3 coding sequence is TGTGCCAGCAGAAGGGACAGGAGCTCCTACAATGAGCAGTTCTTC. The chain recombines TRBV6-5 with TRBJ2-1; 8 bases are a match to TRBD1. Per germline, CDR1 MNHEY and CDR2 SVGAGI. Trimming at V came to 6 bases and at J to 0 bases, leaving 4 bases not matched to a gene. There are 15 residues in the CDR3.

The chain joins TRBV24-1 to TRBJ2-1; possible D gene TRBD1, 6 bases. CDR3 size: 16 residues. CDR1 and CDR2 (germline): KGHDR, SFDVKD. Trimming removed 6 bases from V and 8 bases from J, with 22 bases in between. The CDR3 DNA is TGTGCCACCAGTAATGTGGGCAGGGACATAACGGATGAGCAGTTCTTC. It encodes CATSNVGRDITDEQFF.

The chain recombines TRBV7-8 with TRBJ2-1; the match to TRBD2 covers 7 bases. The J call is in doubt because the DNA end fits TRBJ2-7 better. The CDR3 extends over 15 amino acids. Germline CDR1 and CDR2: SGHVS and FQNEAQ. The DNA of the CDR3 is TGTGCCAGCAGCTCTAGCGGATTATCCTACAATGAGCAGTACTTC. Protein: CASSSSGLSYNEQYF.

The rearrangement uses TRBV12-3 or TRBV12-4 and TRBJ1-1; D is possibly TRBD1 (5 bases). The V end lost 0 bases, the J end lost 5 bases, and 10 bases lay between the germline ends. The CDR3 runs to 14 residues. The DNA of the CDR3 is TGTGCCAGCAGTTTAGCGCCAGGGAGTACTGAAGCTTTCTTT. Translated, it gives CASSLAPGSTEAFF.

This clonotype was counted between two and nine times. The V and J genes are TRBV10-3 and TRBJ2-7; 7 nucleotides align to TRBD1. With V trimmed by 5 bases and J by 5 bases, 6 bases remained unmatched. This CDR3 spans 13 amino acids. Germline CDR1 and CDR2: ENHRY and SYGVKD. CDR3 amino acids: CAISPNTGDEQYF. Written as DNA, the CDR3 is TGTGCCATCAGTCCAAATACAGGGGACGAGCAGTACTTC.

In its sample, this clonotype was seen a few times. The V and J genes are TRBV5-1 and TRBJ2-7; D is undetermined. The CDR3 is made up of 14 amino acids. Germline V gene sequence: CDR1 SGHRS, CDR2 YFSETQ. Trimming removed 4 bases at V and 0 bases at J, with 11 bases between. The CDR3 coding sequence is TGCGCCAGCAGCCCCCACAGCGACTCCTACGAGCAGTACTTC. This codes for CASSPHSDSYEQYF.